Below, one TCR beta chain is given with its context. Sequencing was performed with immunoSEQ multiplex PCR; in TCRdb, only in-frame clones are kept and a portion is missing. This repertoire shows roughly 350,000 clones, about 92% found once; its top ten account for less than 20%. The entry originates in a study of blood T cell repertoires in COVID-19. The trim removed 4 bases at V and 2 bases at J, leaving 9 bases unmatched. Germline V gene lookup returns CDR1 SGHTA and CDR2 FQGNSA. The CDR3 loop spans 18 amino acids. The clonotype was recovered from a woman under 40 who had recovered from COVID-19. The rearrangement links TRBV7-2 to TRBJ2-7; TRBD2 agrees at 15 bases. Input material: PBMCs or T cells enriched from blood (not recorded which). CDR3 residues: CASSSPGLAGGRPYEQYF. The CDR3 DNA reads TGTGCCAGCAGCTCACCGGGACTAGCGGGGGGCCGACCCTACGAGCAGTACTTC.